This TCR beta chain stems from a study of spatial heterogeneity in lung cancer. One entry per CDR3 protein, called by TCRdb with MiXCR from the 5' RACE reads. The table has over 6,500 distinct CDR3 sequences, approximately 4% seen once. Time point defined: sample taken at primary tumor resection. Whole RNA obtained from tumor, nontumor lung or frozen PBMC underwent sequencing without sorting. This clonotype was recorded many times. The junction had 7 bases not matched to a gene; V was cut back by 3 bases and J by 8 bases. The CDR3 spans 14 residues. The clonotype comes from a female donor with early-stage non-small cell lung cancer. The material was normal lung tissue next to the tumor, obtained at surgery. The J gene is TRBJ2-1, the V gene TRBV12-3 or TRBV12-4; 7 bases match TRBD2. The CDR3, as DNA: TGTGCCAGCAGTTTGTACTTGACTAGCCATGAGCAGTTCTTC. Residues: CASSLYLTSHEQFF.